This T cell receptor beta chain derives from a study of graft-versus-host responses after intestinal transplantation. About the study: Multivisceral, liver-intestinal, or isolated intestinal grafts went to recipients. For around 3 years after anti-thymocyte globulin induction, all recipients took tacrolimus and steroids.

General study points: In recipient marrow, GvH clones were found, and some appeared first in ileum or blood. Subjects displaying graft-donor T cell macrochimerism possessed elevated graft-versus-host to host-versus-graft clonal ratios inside allografts.

Per germline, CDR1 SQVTM and CDR2 ANQGSEA. The CDR3 sequence is 16 residues long. Trimming took 7 bases from V and 8 from J; bases not matched to a gene: 17. Note on this clone: What it binds is unknown.

Assay: immunoSEQ multiplex PCR; the TCRdb copy retains only in-frame clones and omits some. The sample consists of 90,000 to 130,000 clones, around 95% of them appearing once. This receptor was taken from a human donor who received an intestinal transplant. The sample was unstimulated CD8+ T cells sorted from spleen or lymph node cells, taken before intestinal transplant. The chain links TRBV29-1 to TRBJ2-1, with TRBD1 matching over 10 bases. The CDR3 DNA reads as TGCAGCGCGATATTACCGGGACAGGGGTCTCGGGATGAGCAGTTCTTC. Translating gives CSAILPGQGSRDEQFF.